A single sample gave rise to the 25 T cell receptor beta chains below, sequenced in a study of T cell responses to AZD1222 COVID-19 vaccine. Here immunoSEQ multiplex PCR was the method, and the copy in TCRdb shows in-frame clones only, minus some. The data contain around 85,000 clones, around 90% of them singletons. Sequenced here: peripheral blood, sampled 28 days after the second AZD1222 dose. Receptors originate from an adult who received the AZD1222 COVID-19 vaccine.

This sequence joins TRBV21-1 and TRBJ2-6. TRBV21-1 is recorded as a pseudogene. The CDR3 is 19 residues long. CDR3 in DNA: TGTGCCAGCAGCTCTTTCGGGGCAGGGCCAAAGTCTGGGGCCAACGTCCTGACTTTC. It specifies CASSSFGAGPKSGANVLTF.

The rearrangement links TRBV10-3 to TRBJ1-5; tentatively, D is TRBD1 (5 bases). With 3 bases removed from V and 2 bases from J, the gap between germline ends came to 11 bases. Germline lookup yields CDR1 ENHRY and CDR2 SYGVKD. The CDR3 length is 15 residues. CDR3 bases: TGTGCCATCAGTGAAGGGGTCGGGGGCAATCAGCCCCAGCATTTT. Amino acid sequence: CAISEGVGGNQPQHF.

This clone was observed a few times. This rearrangement joins TRBV5-6 to TRBJ1-2; 7 bases agree with TRBD1. Germline V gene sequence: CDR1 SGHDT, CDR2 YYEEEE. The V segment lost 4 bases and the J segment 7 bases; nucleotides outside the gene matches: 7. CDR3 size: 13 residues. CDR3 sequence (DNA): TGTGCCAGCAGCGGGCCGGGACAGTTTGGCTACACCTTC. Protein sequence: CASSGPGQFGYTF.

The V call is TRBV11-3, the J call TRBJ1-1; D is ambiguous. Trimming removed 5 bases from V and 2 bases from J, with 9 bases in between. This CDR3 is 13 amino acids long. The germline CDR1 and CDR2 sequences are SGHNT and YENEEA. Here the CDR3 reads CASSPYHNTEAFF. As DNA, the CDR3 is TGTGCCAGCAGCCCCTACCATAACACTGAAGCTTTCTTT.

The count of this clone is one. V and J are TRBV4-1 and TRBJ2-3; D might be TRBD2 (7 bases). This CDR3 comprises 14 residues. V was cut by 6 bases and J by 5 bases, with 15 bases left in between. The germline CDR1 and CDR2 sequences are MGHRA and YSYEKL. This CDR3 reads CASSSGGAGDTQYF. Here the CDR3 DNA reads TGCGCCAGCAGTTCTGGGGGGGCGGGAGATACGCAGTATTTT.

Comment on this clone: A read error may produce the germline difference seen at one junction end. This chain connects TRBV7-9 to TRBJ1-2; D is undetermined. The length of the CDR3 is 10 residues. Germline CDR1 and CDR2: SEHNR and FQNEAQ (reference sequence). The CDR3 here is CRAWLYGYTF. CDR3 nucleotide sequence: TGCCGGGCGTGGCTCTATGGCTACACCTTC.

The chain carries TRBV27 and TRBJ1-1; 9 bases match TRBD1. Germline loops: CDR1 MNHEY, CDR2 SMNVEV (reference sequence). The CDR3 has 15 residues. V was clipped by 5 bases and J by 5 bases; unmatched bases: 9. The DNA of the CDR3 is TGTGCCAGCAGTCTCGGGACAGGGAGGGAAACTGAAGCTTTCTTT. It yields the protein CASSLGTGRETEAFF.

The chain links TRBV30 to TRBJ2-3; no clear D. Germline CDR1 is GTSNPN and CDR2 is SVGIG (reference sequence). Trimming left V 3 bases short and J 6 bases short, with 10 bases between. The CDR3 is made up of 12 amino acids. The CDR3 sequence is CAWSTLKDTQYF. The DNA for the CDR3 is TGTGCCTGGAGCACTCTAAAGGATACGCAGTATTTT. Full variable domain (missing parts from reference TRBV30 and TRBJ2-3): SQTIHQWPATLVQPVGSPLSLECTVEGTSNPNLYWYRQAAGRGLQLLFYSVGIGQISSEVPQNLSASRPQDRQFILSSKKLLLSDSGFYLCAWSTLKDTQYFGPGTRLTVL.

The rearrangement links TRBV27 to TRBJ1-6, with D perhaps TRBD1 (6 bases). The germline gives CDR1 MNHEY, CDR2 SMNVEV (reference sequence). Trimming shortened V by 4 bases and J by 9 bases, and 16 bases separated the two germline ends. CDR3 length: 15 amino acids. CDR3 residues: CASSSSTGPASPLHF. In DNA form, the CDR3 reads TGTGCCAGCAGTTCCTCGACAGGCCCGGCTTCACCCCTCCACTTT.

CDR3 protein: CASSQAVQGVQWTIEQFF. The CDR3 DNA is TGCGCCAGCAGCCAAGCTGTACAGGGGGTGCAATGGACGATTGAGCAGTTCTTC. The genes are TRBV4-1 and TRBJ2-1; TRBD1 matches at 8 bases. The CDR3 consists of 18 residues. The V gene's germline CDR1 is MGHRA and CDR2 YSYEKL. Unmatched junction bases numbered 17, after V lost 1 base and J lost 9 bases.

This clone was seen more than once but under ten times. The V gene is TRBV6-5, the J gene TRBJ2-7; TRBD2 is a possible D gene (5 bases). The CDR3 is made up of 14 amino acids. The germline CDR1 and CDR2 sequences are MNHEY and SVGAGI. The V gene lost 0 bases and the J gene lost 1 base, with 7 bases spanning the gap. In nucleotides, the CDR3 is TGTGCCAGCAGTTACTCCGGGAAATCCTACGAGCAGTACTTC. It is translated as CASSYSGKSYEQYF.

In DNA form, the CDR3 reads TGTGCCACCGGTACAGGGGGCAGTCAGCCCCAGCATTTT. Translated: CATGTGGSQPQHF. This sequence joins TRBV10-3 and TRBJ1-5, with 9 bases that match TRBD1. Germline CDR1 is ENHRY and CDR2 is SYGVKD. V gave up 10 bases and J gave up 6 bases; unmatched junction bases: 7. CDR3 length equals 13 residues.

This clone was counted a few times. The chain employs TRBV4-1 and TRBJ2-5; D not certain. Trimming stripped 1 base from V and 5 bases from J, with 14 bases between. Germline V gene lookup returns CDR1 MGHRA and CDR2 YSYEKL. The CDR3 runs 15 residues. In nucleotides, the CDR3 is TGCGCCAGCAGCCAAGGACTGTCAAGCTTGGAGACCCAGTACTTC. It codes for CASSQGLSSLETQYF.

This clone is a singleton in its sample. The chain couples TRBV24-1 to TRBJ2-5; D may match TRBD1 or TRBD2 (6 bases each). The CDR3 extends over 16 amino acids. CDR1 and CDR2 (germline): KGHDR, SFDVKD. Trimming took 4 bases from V and 2 from J, leaving 16 bases between them. The CDR3 DNA is TGTGCCACCAGTGACCCAGGGGAGGCGCGGCAAGAGACCCAGTACTTC. Translated: CATSDPGEARQETQYF.

This chain uses TRBV7-3 with TRBJ2-2; TRBD1 matches at 9 bases. Losses at the gene ends were 6 bases for V and 5 bases for J; bases not matched to a gene: 10. Germline V gives CDR1 SGHTA, CDR2 FQGTGA. The CDR3 length is 16 residues. The CDR3 bases are TGTGCCAGCAGTCCGATCGGGACAGGGAATACCGGGGAGCTGTTTTTT. Amino acid sequence: CASSPIGTGNTGELFF. Full variable domain (outside the CDR3, taken from reference TRBV7-3 and TRBJ2-2): GAGVSQTPSNKVTEKGKYVELRCDPISGHTALYWYRQSLGQGPEFLIYFQGTGAADDSGLPNDRFFAVRPEGSVSTLKIQRTERGDSAVYLCASSPIGTGNTGELFFGEGSRLTVL.

The CDR3, as DNA: TGTGCCAGCAGTTTGCGGAGCTCCTACGAGCAGTACTTC. Amino acid sequence: CASSLRSSYEQYF. The chain uses TRBV12-3 or TRBV12-4 and TRBJ2-7; no definite D call. The CDR3 covers 13 residues. Trimming left V 3 bases short and J 0 bases short, with 6 bases between.

The chain recombines TRBV24-1 with TRBJ2-3; 9 bases map to TRBD2. Germline lookup yields CDR1 KGHDR and CDR2 SFDVKD. The trim removed 4 bases at V and 0 bases at J, leaving 4 bases unmatched. CDR3 length equals 16 residues. CDR3: CATSDPTSGSTDTQYF. In nucleotides, the CDR3 is TGTGCCACCAGTGACCCGACTAGCGGTAGCACAGATACGCAGTATTTT.

In its sample, this clone was seen once. The J gene is TRBJ2-7, the V gene TRBV7-9, with D unclear. V was clipped by 2 bases and J by 3 bases, with 8 bases between them. The germline gives CDR1 SEHNR, CDR2 FQNEAQ (reference sequence). The CDR3 is 13 residues long. This CDR3 is CASSLRVDYEQYF. DNA for the CDR3: TGTGCCAGCAGCTTACGGGTGGACTACGAGCAGTACTTC.

V is TRBV7-3 and J is TRBJ1-6, with 7 bases aligning to TRBD1. CDR1 and CDR2 from the germline V gene are SGHTA and FQGTGA. V shed 4 bases and J 7 bases; nucleotides not matched to a gene: 4. The CDR3 totals 14 residues. The CDR3 reads CASSSGTVNSPLHF. The CDR3 DNA is TGTGCCAGCAGCTCCGGGACAGTCAATTCACCCCTCCACTTT.

The chain joins TRBV30 to TRBJ2-7; TRBD1 matches at 7 bases. Germline trimming cut 2 bases from V and 4 bases from J; bases unmatched to any gene: 14. There are 16 residues in the CDR3. Germline V CDR1 and CDR2: GTSNPN, SVGIG (reference sequence). CDR3 amino acids: CAWSRFLVRQGYEQYF. The CDR3 DNA sequence: TGTGCCTGGAGTCGTTTCCTGGTGCGACAGGGTTACGAGCAGTACTTC. The full variable domain, rest sourced from reference TRBV30 and TRBJ2-7, is SQTIHQWPATLVQPVGSPLSLECTVEGTSNPNLYWYRQAAGRGLQLLFYSVGIGQISSEVPQNLSASRPQDRQFILSSKKLLLSDSGFYLCAWSRFLVRQGYEQYFGPGTRLTVT.

The chain uses TRBV7-2 and TRBJ1-5, with TRBD1 as a possible D gene (6 bases). The CDR3 consists of 14 residues. Per the germline V gene, CDR1 is SGHTA and CDR2 is FQGNSA. With 2 bases removed from V and 5 bases from J, the gap between germline ends came to 10 bases. CDR3 loop: CASSLSGGHQPQHF. The CDR3 DNA reads TGTGCCAGCAGCTTATCGGGGGGCCATCAGCCCCAGCATTTT. The variable domain in full, with the rest retrieved from reference TRBV7-2 and TRBJ1-5, is GAGVSQSPSNKVTEKGKDVELRCDPISGHTALYWYRQSLGQGLEFLIYFQGNSAPDKSGLPSDRFSAERTGGSVSTLTIQRTQQEDSAVYLCASSLSGGHQPQHFGDGTRLSIL.

The chain recombines TRBV14 with TRBJ2-6; D is ambiguous. Per the germline V gene, CDR1 is SGHDN and CDR2 is FVKESK. The CDR3 runs 15 residues. Between the trimmed V and J ends, which lost 5 bases and 2 bases, there was a span of 10 bases. CDR3 DNA: TGTGCCAGCAGCTCCCGAGCCCCTGGGGCCAACGTCCTGACTTTC. Translated, it gives CASSSRAPGANVLTF.

This chain uses TRBV9 with TRBJ1-2; no reliable D call. The CDR3 covers 15 residues. CDR1 and CDR2 (germline): SGDLS, YYNGEE. Trimming stripped 0 bases from V and 0 bases from J, with 9 bases between. The CDR3: CASSVAPVANYGYTF. In DNA, the CDR3 is TGTGCCAGCAGCGTAGCGCCGGTAGCTAACTATGGCTACACCTTC.

V usage is TRBV6-5 and J usage is TRBJ2-1, with D unclear. The V gene lost 6 bases and the J gene lost 3 bases, with 6 bases spanning the gap. This CDR3 is built from 12 residues. Germline V lookup: CDR1 MNHEY, CDR2 SVGAGI. In DNA form, the CDR3 reads TGTGCCAGCAGCCCGGGCTACAATGAGCAGTTCTTC. Translating gives CASSPGYNEQFF.

This sequence joins TRBV4-1 and TRBJ1-2; perhaps TRBD1 as D (6 bases). The V and J ends lost 6 bases and 8 bases respectively, with 16 bases between them. The CDR3 is 13 residues long. Germline CDR1 MGHRA, CDR2 YSYEKL. CDR3 in DNA: TGCGCCAGCAGGACAATCGGGGGGCTAGGCTACACCTTC. Translating gives CASRTIGGLGYTF.